These 28 T cell receptor beta chains originate from one sample sequenced in a study of OX40 agonist ivuxolimab in advanced cancers. The table came from immunoSEQ multiplex PCR; TCRdb's copy has only in-frame clones and leaves some out. The data contain 14,000 to 15,000 clones, roughly 85% of them singletons. The input for sequencing was CD4+ or CD8+ T cells sorted from blood, taken in a trial of the OX40 agonist ivuxolimab. The receptors were sampled from an adult with an advanced solid tumor such as melanoma, head and neck, liver or kidney cancer.

In its sample, this clone was seen once. The chain joins TRBV6-4 to TRBJ1-2, with unresolved D. This CDR3 contains 11 residues. Trimming stripped 0 bases from V and 10 bases from J, with 6 bases between. From germline, CDR1 is MRHNA and CDR2 SNTAGT. The chain's CDR3 is CASSDSGFYTF. The CDR3 DNA reads TGTGCCAGCAGTGACTCGGGTTTCTACACCTTC.

The rearrangement uses TRBV27 and TRBJ2-7, with 7 positions matching TRBD2. Unmatched junction bases numbered 8, after V lost 1 base and J lost 5 bases. This CDR3 has 15 residues. The germline CDR1 and CDR2 sequences are MNHEY and SMNVEV (reference sequence). The CDR3 is CASSLYAGVAHEQYF. In nucleotides, the CDR3 is TGTGCCAGCAGTTTATACGCGGGAGTAGCCCACGAGCAGTACTTC.

J is TRBJ2-2 and V is TRBV5-6, with D maybe TRBD1 (6 bases). V lost 7 bases to trimming and J lost 6 bases, with 13 bases between them. The CDR3 has 13 residues. Germline-derived CDR1 and CDR2 are SGHDT and YYEEEE. The DNA of the CDR3 is TGTGCCAGCTCCCGGACAGTACCCGGGGAGCTGTTTTTT. Translating it yields CASSRTVPGELFF.

This chain uses TRBV2 with TRBJ2-7; 9 nucleotides agree with TRBD2. There are 14 residues in the CDR3. V lost 5 bases and J lost 6; bases outside the gene matches: 8. The germline V gene encodes CDR1 SNHLY and CDR2 FYNNEI. DNA of the CDR3: TGTGCCAGCAGTCCCTCTAGCGGGATGGGCGAGCAGTACTTC. Translating gives CASSPSSGMGEQYF. The full variable domain, rest sourced from reference TRBV2 and TRBJ2-7, is EPEVTQTPSHQVTQMGQEVILRCVPISNHLYFYWYRQILGQKVEFLVSFYNNEISEKSEIFDDQFSVERPDGSNFTLKIRSTKLEDSAMYFCASSPSSGMGEQYFGPGTRLTVT.

The chain couples TRBV6-4 to TRBJ2-1; 11 nucleotides match TRBD2. The junction had 5 bases not matched to a gene; V was cut back by 6 bases and J by 4 bases. Looked up from germline, CDR1 is MRHNA and CDR2 is SNTAGT. The CDR3 loop spans 15 amino acids. CDR3 DNA sequence: TGTGCCAGCAGCGCTCGGACTAGCGGGTACAATGAGCAGTTCTTC. It encodes CASSARTSGYNEQFF.

There are a few counts of this clone. A read error may account for a junction end that differs from germline. The CDR3, as DNA: TGTGCCAGCAGTCTCGGGCCAGGGGCGTACGAGCAGTACTTC. Its protein is CASSLGPGAYEQYF. This chain links TRBV10-2 with TRBJ2-7, with D maybe TRBD1 (6 bases). Per germline, CDR1 WSHSY and CDR2 SAAADI. CDR3 length: 14 residues.

The genes are TRBV2 and TRBJ1-4, with 11 bases aligning to TRBD1. Germline V gene data show CDR1 as SNHLY and CDR2 as FYNNEI. V gave up 6 bases and J gave up 7 bases; unmatched junction bases: 10. The CDR3 spans 16 residues. CDR3 protein: CASRSGTGGFFEKLFF. The CDR3 bases are TGTGCCAGCAGGTCCGGGACAGGGGGGTTCTTTGAAAAACTGTTTTTT.

This clone showed up just once. The genes are TRBV9 and TRBJ1-1; the D gene is possibly TRBD1 (6 bases). CDR3 length equals 12 residues. Between the trimmed V and J ends, which lost 3 bases and 3 bases, there was a span of 6 bases. CDR1 and CDR2 (germline): SGDLS, YYNGEE. Written as DNA, the CDR3 is TGTGCCAGCAGCGAGGGGGACACTGAAGCTTTCTTT. It codes for CASSEGDTEAFF.

V gene TRBV6-6 combines with J gene TRBJ2-7; D gene uncertain. CDR1 is MNHNY and CDR2 is SVGAGI in the germline V gene (reference sequence). This CDR3 is 12 amino acids long. Trimming took 4 bases from V and 4 from J, leaving 8 bases between them. In DNA, the CDR3 is TGTGCCAGCAGTTTCCCAGGATACGAGCAGTACTTC. Protein sequence: CASSFPGYEQYF.

The chain carries TRBV6-1 and TRBJ2-5; D tentatively fits TRBD1 or TRBD2 (5 bases each). The DNA end lines up better with TRBJ2-7; the J call may be wrong. Germline V gene sequence: CDR1 MNHNS, CDR2 SASEGT. CDR3 length: 13 amino acids. CDR3 in amino acids: CASSSGTYYEQYF. The CDR3 DNA follows: TGTGCCAGCAGTTCCGGGACGTATTACGAGCAGTACTTC.

V and J are TRBV4-2 and TRBJ2-3; 7 nucleotides match TRBD2. V gave up 2 bases and J gave up 5 bases; unmatched junction bases: 7. Looked up from germline, CDR1 is LGHNA and CDR2 is YNFKEQ. The CDR3 runs to 15 residues. The CDR3 DNA follows: TGTGCCAGCAGCCAATGGACTAGGGCCCAAGATACGCAGTATTTT. It encodes CASSQWTRAQDTQYF.

V is TRBV5-1 and J is TRBJ1-2; D is unresolved. Trimming took off 2 bases at V and 1 base at J, with 12 bases between the two ends. CDR1 is SGHRS and CDR2 is YFSETQ in the germline V gene. This CDR3 has 15 amino acids. The CDR3 DNA reads TGCGCCAGCAGCTTCTTCCCGGGCAGTAACTATGGCTACACCTTC. Translated: CASSFFPGSNYGYTF. The full variable domain, with the rest looked up from reference TRBV5-1 and TRBJ1-2, is KAGVTQTPRYLIKTRGQQVTLSCSPISGHRSVSWYQQTPGQGLQFLFEYFSETQRNKGNFPGRFSGRQFSNSRSEMNVSTLELGDSALYLCASSFFPGSNYGYTFGSGTRLTVV.

This clone occurred a few times. The rearrangement uses TRBV30 and TRBJ2-3; D is uncertain. This CDR3 region has 13 residues. Germline CDR1 reads GTSNPN; CDR2 reads SVGIG (reference sequence). Trimming left V 5 bases short and J 6 bases short, with 15 bases between. CDR3 DNA: TGTGCCTGGTCCTATGGGGTGGGTGATACGCAGTATTTT. Protein: CAWSYGVGDTQYF.

This chain uses TRBV7-9 with TRBJ1-1; TRBD1 is a possible D gene (5 bases). Trimming stripped 1 base from V and 0 bases from J, with 15 bases between. Germline values: CDR1 SEHNR, CDR2 FQNEAQ (reference sequence). The CDR3 runs to 17 residues. The CDR3 nucleotides read TGTGCCAGCAGCTTAGGCATGGGACGAAGCATGAACACTGAAGCTTTCTTT. Amino acids: CASSLGMGRSMNTEAFF.

This sequence joins TRBV6-4 and TRBJ2-1; 9 bases are a match to TRBD2. Per germline, CDR1 MRHNA and CDR2 SNTAGT. This CDR3 region has 14 residues. Trimming cost V 3 bases and J 8 bases; bases outside gene matches: 5. CDR3 bases: TGTGCCAGCAGTGAGGTTAGCGGGAGCGATGAGCAGTTCTTC. Amino acid sequence: CASSEVSGSDEQFF.

The chain recombines TRBV4-1 with TRBJ1-1; 8 bases match TRBD1. Germline V lookup: CDR1 MGHRA, CDR2 YSYEKL. The CDR3 spans 14 residues. After removal of 4 bases from V and 10 bases from J, the junction contained 11 bases not matched to a gene. CDR3 protein: CASSRPGQGHGAFF. The CDR3 DNA sequence: TGCGCCAGCAGCCGACCCGGACAGGGCCACGGAGCTTTCTTT.

This clone was picked up a small number of times. The rearrangement uses TRBV9 and TRBJ2-1, with D uncertain. The CDR3 is 15 residues long. Germline V CDR1 and CDR2: SGDLS, YYNGEE. The V gene lost 0 bases and the J gene lost 4 bases, with 11 bases spanning the gap. For the CDR3, the DNA is TGTGCCAGCAGCGTAGAGAGGTGGAGATACAATGAGCAGTTCTTC. Amino acids: CASSVERWRYNEQFF.

In this sample, this clone turned up a few times. The rearrangement joins TRBV13 to TRBJ2-7; 7 positions agree with TRBD1. This CDR3 contains 13 residues. The V segment lost 7 bases and the J segment 2 bases; nucleotides outside the gene matches: 5. Germline V gene sequence: CDR1 PRHDT, CDR2 FYEKMQ (reference sequence). The CDR3 region is CASTTGTAYEQYF. The DNA for the CDR3 is TGTGCCAGCACCACCGGGACAGCCTACGAGCAGTACTTC.

V and J are TRBV30 and TRBJ2-7; D gene unclear. This CDR3 is 12 amino acids long. Germline CDR1 is GTSNPN and CDR2 is SVGIG (reference sequence). V lost 1 base, J lost 4 bases, and 8 bases lay in between. CDR3 DNA sequence: TGTGCCTGGAGTGGAATTAATTACGAGCAGTACTTC. Its translation: CAWSGINYEQYF.

This clone came up a few times. The chain carries TRBV4-1 and TRBJ2-7; TRBD2 aligns across 10 bases. The CDR3 runs 18 residues. Germline V lookup: CDR1 MGHRA, CDR2 YSYEKL. Trimming cost V 4 bases and J 2 bases; bases outside gene matches: 14. This chain's CDR3 is CASSRSPSGSFHPYEQYF. The CDR3, as DNA: TGCGCCAGCAGCCGCTCACCTAGCGGGAGTTTTCACCCCTACGAGCAGTACTTC.

This rearrangement joins TRBV2 to TRBJ2-1; the match to TRBD1 covers 9 bases. Germline V gene data show CDR1 as SNHLY and CDR2 as FYNNEI. The CDR3 is made up of 13 amino acids. With 4 bases clipped from V and 6 bases from J, the junction kept 1 base outside the gene matches. The CDR3, as DNA: TGTGCCAGCAGTGGGGACAGGGCCAATGAGCAGTTCTTC. It yields the protein CASSGDRANEQFF.

The CDR3 DNA reads TGTGCCAGCAAGTTACTAGCGGGCCCTAGCACAGATACGCAGTATTTT. It specifies CASKLLAGPSTDTQYF. The chain links TRBV7-9 to TRBJ2-3; TRBD2 matches at 9 bases. V was clipped by 7 bases and J by 0 bases; unmatched bases: 8. The germline V gene has CDR1 SEHNR and CDR2 FQNEAQ (reference sequence). The CDR3 contains 16 residues.

CDR3 coding DNA: TGTGCCAGCAGCCCCCCAGGGAACACTGAAGCTTTCTTT. It codes for CASSPPGNTEAFF. The genes are TRBV11-2 and TRBJ1-1; D not certain. CDR1 and CDR2 from the germline V gene are SGHAT and FQNNGV. V lost 5 bases and J 1 base, leaving 8 bases between the germline ends. The CDR3 extends over 13 amino acids.

This clone has just one count. V is TRBV11-3 and J is TRBJ2-2; 7 bases line up with TRBD2. The CDR3 sequence is 18 residues long. V trimming: 4 bases; J trimming: 3 bases; junction bases outside the gene matches: 14. Germline values: CDR1 SGHNT, CDR2 YENEEA. This CDR3 reads CASSSKLFGLADTGELFF. CDR3 DNA: TGTGCCAGCAGCTCAAAGCTTTTTGGGCTAGCGGACACCGGGGAGCTGTTTTTT. The complete variable domain, with remaining parts taken from reference TRBV11-3 and TRBJ2-2, reads EAGVVQSPRYKIIEKKQPVAFWCNPISGHNTLYWYLQNLGQGPELLIRYENEEAVDDSQLPKDRFSAERLKGVDSTLKIQPAELGDSAVYLCASSSKLFGLADTGELFFGEGSRLTVL.

This rearrangement joins TRBV4-1 to TRBJ2-7; TRBD2 agrees at 7 bases. The CDR3 length is 12 residues. The J segment lost 7 bases and the V segment lost 2 bases, leaving 2 bases of the junction unmatched. Germline loops: CDR1 MGHRA, CDR2 YSYEKL. CDR3 DNA sequence: TGCGCCAGCAGCCAAAGGGGAGGGGAGCAGTACTTC. It specifies CASSQRGGEQYF.

The chain links TRBV5-1 to TRBJ2-7; tentative D call: TRBD2 (5 bases). V was clipped by 4 bases and J by 7 bases, with 12 bases between them. The CDR3 runs to 12 residues. Germline V lookup: CDR1 SGHRS, CDR2 YFSETQ. The CDR3: CASSPDWNEQYF. CDR3 nucleotide sequence: TGCGCCAGCAGCCCGGACTGGAATGAGCAGTACTTC.

The CDR3 nucleotides are TGTGCCAGCAGTTTTGCAGGGTCGGGCTACACCTTC. Protein: CASSFAGSGYTF. The chain joins TRBV27 to TRBJ1-2, with D possibly matching TRBD1 (5 bases). This CDR3 region has 12 residues. Germline CDR1 and CDR2: MNHEY and SMNVEV (reference sequence). V dropped 3 bases and J dropped 8 bases, with 10 bases sitting between them.

This chain uses TRBV30 with TRBJ2-7; D remains ambiguous. The CDR3 spans 12 residues. V lost 4 bases, J lost 2 bases, and 9 bases lay in between. Germline CDR1 is GTSNPN and CDR2 is SVGIG (reference sequence). The CDR3: CAWTKPPYEQYF. The CDR3 DNA follows: TGTGCCTGGACCAAACCTCCCTACGAGCAGTACTTC.